Sequencing of this T cell receptor beta chain was carried out in a study of T cell responses to AZD1222 COVID-19 vaccine. The protocol was immunoSEQ multiplex PCR, while the TCRdb copy is restricted to in-frame clones and leaves out a portion. The data contain around 120,000 clones, approximately 90% of them singletons. Comments on this clone: No antigen is known for it.

Study conclusions and caveats: Vaccine-associated CD4 TCRs spanned spike, dominant at 160-218 and 743-854. Repertoires were collected only later (after the peak T cell response had occurred). A reported finding is that nearly half of spike-specific TCRs target unmutated variant regions.

CDR1 is LNHDA, CDR2 SQIVND, per germline (reference sequence). The CDR3 consists of 17 residues. Trimming cost V 3 bases and J 2 bases; bases outside gene matches: 11. The source was peripheral blood, collected 28 days after the second AZD1222 dose. The sequence came from an adult who received the AZD1222 COVID-19 vaccine. The chain is built from TRBV19 and TRBJ2-7; the match to TRBD1 covers 9 bases. The CDR3 nucleotides are TGTGCCAGTAGTATTGAAGCATGGGGACAGGGAACCTACGAGCAGTACTTC. Translated, it gives CASSIEAWGQGTYEQYF.